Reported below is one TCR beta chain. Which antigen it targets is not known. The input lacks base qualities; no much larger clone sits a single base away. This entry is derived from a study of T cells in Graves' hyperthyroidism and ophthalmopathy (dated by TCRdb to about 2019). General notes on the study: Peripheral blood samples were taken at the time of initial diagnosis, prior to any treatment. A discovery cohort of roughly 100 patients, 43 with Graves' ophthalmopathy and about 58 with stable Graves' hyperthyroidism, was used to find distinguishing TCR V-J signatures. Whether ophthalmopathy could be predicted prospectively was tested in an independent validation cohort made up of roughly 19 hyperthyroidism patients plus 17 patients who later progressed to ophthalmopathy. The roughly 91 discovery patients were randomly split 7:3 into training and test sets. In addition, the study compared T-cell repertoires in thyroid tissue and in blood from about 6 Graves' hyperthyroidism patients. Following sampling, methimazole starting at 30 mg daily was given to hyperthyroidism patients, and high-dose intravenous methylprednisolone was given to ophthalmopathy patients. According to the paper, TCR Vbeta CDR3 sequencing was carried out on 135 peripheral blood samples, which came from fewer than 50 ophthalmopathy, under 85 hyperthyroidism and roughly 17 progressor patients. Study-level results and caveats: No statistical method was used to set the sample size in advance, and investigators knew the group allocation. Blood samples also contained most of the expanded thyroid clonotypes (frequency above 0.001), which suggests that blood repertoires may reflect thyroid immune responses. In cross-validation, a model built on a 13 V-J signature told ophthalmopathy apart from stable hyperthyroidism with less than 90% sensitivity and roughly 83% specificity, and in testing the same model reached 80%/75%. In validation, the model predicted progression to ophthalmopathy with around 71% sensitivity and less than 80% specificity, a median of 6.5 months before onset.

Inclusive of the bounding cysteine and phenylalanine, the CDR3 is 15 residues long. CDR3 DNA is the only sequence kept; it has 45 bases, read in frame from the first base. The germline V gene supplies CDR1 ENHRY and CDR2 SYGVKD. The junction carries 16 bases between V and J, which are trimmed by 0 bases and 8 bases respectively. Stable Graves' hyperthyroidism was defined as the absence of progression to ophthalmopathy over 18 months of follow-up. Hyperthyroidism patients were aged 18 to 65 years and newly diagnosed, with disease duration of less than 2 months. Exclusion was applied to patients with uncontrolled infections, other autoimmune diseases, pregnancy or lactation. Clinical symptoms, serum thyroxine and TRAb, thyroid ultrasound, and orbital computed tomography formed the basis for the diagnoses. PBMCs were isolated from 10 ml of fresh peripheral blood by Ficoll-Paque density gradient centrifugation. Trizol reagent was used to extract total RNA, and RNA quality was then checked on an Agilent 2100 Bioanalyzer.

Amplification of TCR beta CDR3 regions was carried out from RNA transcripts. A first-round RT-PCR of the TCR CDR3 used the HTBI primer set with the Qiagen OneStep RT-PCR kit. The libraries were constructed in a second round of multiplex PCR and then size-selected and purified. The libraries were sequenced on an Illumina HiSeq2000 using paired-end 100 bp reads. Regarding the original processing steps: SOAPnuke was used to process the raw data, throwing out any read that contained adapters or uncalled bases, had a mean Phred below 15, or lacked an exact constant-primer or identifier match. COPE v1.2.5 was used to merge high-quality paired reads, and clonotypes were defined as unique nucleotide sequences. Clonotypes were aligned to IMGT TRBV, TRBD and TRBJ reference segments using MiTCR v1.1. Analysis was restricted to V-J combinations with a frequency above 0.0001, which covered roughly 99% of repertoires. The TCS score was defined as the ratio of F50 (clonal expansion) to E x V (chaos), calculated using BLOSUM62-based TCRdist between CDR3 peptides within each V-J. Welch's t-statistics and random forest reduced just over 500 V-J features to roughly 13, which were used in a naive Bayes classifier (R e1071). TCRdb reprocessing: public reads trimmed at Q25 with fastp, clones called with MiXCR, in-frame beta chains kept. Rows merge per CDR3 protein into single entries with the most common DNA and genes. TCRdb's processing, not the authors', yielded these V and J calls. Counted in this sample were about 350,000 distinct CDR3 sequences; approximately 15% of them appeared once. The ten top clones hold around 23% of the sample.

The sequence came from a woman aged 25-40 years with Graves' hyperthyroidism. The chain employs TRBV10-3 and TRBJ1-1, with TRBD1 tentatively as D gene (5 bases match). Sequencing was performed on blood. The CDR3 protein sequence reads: CAISESGTGVREAFF. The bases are TGTGCCATCAGTGAGTCCGGGACGGGTGTCCGGGAAGCTTTCTTT.